This entry lists 24 T cell receptor beta chains sequenced from one sample in a study of cytomegalovirus exposure and HLA in healthy donors. The PCR made use of 60 Vbeta and 13 Jbeta primers. Produced via immunoSEQ multiplex PCR; TCRdb's table is partial and in-frame only. The sample gives some 130,000 clones, roughly three quarters of which show up once; approximately 0.86% is in the top ten. The sample consisted of PBMCs. Every receptor here comes from a woman in her sixties in good health and CMV-seronegative.

The genes are TRBV27 and TRBJ2-7; unclear D gene. This CDR3 region has 12 residues. Germline V CDR1 and CDR2: MNHEY, SMNVEV (reference sequence). The V and J ends lost 9 bases and 0 bases respectively, with 9 bases between them. The DNA of the CDR3 is TGTGCCAGGGGCCGAAACTCCTACGAGCAGTACTTC. Protein: CARGRNSYEQYF.

The genes are TRBV7-3 and TRBJ2-3, with D possibly TRBD2 on 5 matching bases. Germline CDR1 and CDR2: SGHTA and FQGTGA. The CDR3 runs to 16 residues. Trimming pared 1 base from V and 6 bases from J, leaving 17 bases between. The CDR3 DNA reads as TGTGCCAGCAGCTTAAGGGGAGCGGCAACCACCGATACGCAGTATTTT. Its protein is CASSLRGAATTDTQYF.

The chain carries TRBV18 and TRBJ2-1; 8 bases map to TRBD2. Germline V gene data show CDR1 as KGHSH and CDR2 as LQKENI. The CDR3 consists of 16 residues. V was clipped by 2 bases and J by 0 bases; unmatched bases: 3. The CDR3 nucleotides read TGTGCCAGCTCACCATCCAGCGGGAGCTCCTACAATGAGCAGTTCTTC. It encodes CASSPSSGSSYNEQFF.

This chain joins TRBV5-1 and TRBJ2-1; 11 bases are shared with TRBD2. The V gene end was trimmed by 0 bases and the J gene end by 10 bases; junction bases not matched to a gene: 6. From germline, CDR1 is SGHRS and CDR2 YFSETQ. This CDR3 is 15 amino acids long. CDR3 in amino acids: CASSLVLAGGQEQFF. In DNA form, the CDR3 reads TGCGCCAGCAGCTTGGTGTTAGCGGGAGGGCAGGAGCAGTTCTTC.

This clone was recorded once. V usage is TRBV15 and J usage is TRBJ2-3; D may be TRBD2 (5 bases). V lost 1 base and J lost 3, with 11 bases in between. There are 15 residues in the CDR3. Germline loops: CDR1 LNHNV, CDR2 YYDKDF (reference sequence). The DNA of the CDR3 is TGTGCCACCAGCAGAGTAACGGGGTGGACAGATACGCAGTATTTT. It encodes CATSRVTGWTDTQYF.

The CDR3 sequence is CASLRDSNQPQHF. The CDR3 DNA follows: TGTGCCAGCCTAAGGGACAGTAATCAGCCCCAGCATTTT. V usage is TRBV28 and J usage is TRBJ1-5, with 7 bases matching TRBD1. Germline CDR1 is MDHEN and CDR2 is SYDVKM. J was trimmed by 4 bases and V by 8 bases; bases with no gene match: 5. This CDR3 is built from 13 residues.

This clone was found a few times. In DNA, the CDR3 is TGTGCCAGCTCACCACCGGCGCAGGGAGGGGAGACCCAGTACTTC. Translated: CASSPPAQGGETQYF. This chain uses TRBV18 with TRBJ2-5; 7 bases line up with TRBD2. Germline V CDR1 and CDR2: KGHSH, LQKENI. The CDR3 loop spans 15 amino acids. V lost 0 bases, J lost 5 bases, and 6 bases stayed unmatched.

The count of this clone is one. The chain has TRBV9 and TRBJ1-3; 7 nucleotides align to TRBD1. Germline assignment: CDR1 SGDLS and CDR2 YYNGEE. This CDR3 is built from 14 residues. Trimming at V came to 3 bases and at J to 4 bases, leaving 4 bases not matched to a gene. The CDR3 is CASSATGLGNTIYF. In DNA form, the CDR3 reads TGTGCCAGCAGCGCGACAGGGTTGGGAAACACCATATATTTT. Filled out from reference TRBV9 and TRBJ1-3, the complete variable domain reads DSGVTQTPKHLITATGQRVTLRCSPRSGDLSVYWYQQSLDQGLQFLIQYYNGEERAKGNILERFSAQQFPDLHSELNLSSLELGDSALYFCASSATGLGNTIYFGEGSWLTVV.

The rearrangement links TRBV19 to TRBJ2-5, with 9 bases lining up with TRBD2. The junction had 12 bases not matched to a gene; V was cut back by 6 bases and J by 7 bases. Per germline, CDR1 LNHDA and CDR2 SQIVND (reference sequence). CDR3 length: 15 residues. The CDR3 DNA is TGTGCCAGTAGGGGAGCGGGGGGTCCGAGGGGGACCCAGTACTTC. This gives the protein CASRGAGGPRGTQYF.

The V gene is TRBV10-1, the J gene TRBJ2-2, with 9 bases that match TRBD2. The length of the CDR3 is 15 residues. Trimming at V came to 3 bases and at J to 3 bases, leaving 2 bases not matched to a gene. Germline-derived CDR1 and CDR2 are WNHNN and SYGVQD (reference sequence). This chain's CDR3 is CASSDLAGDTGELFF. CDR3 nucleotide sequence: TGCGCCAGCAGTGATTTAGCGGGAGACACCGGGGAGCTGTTTTTT.

The rearrangement links TRBV28 to TRBJ1-5; TRBD1 agrees at 7 bases. J lost 0 bases, V lost 7 bases, and 9 bases had no gene match. The CDR3 has 16 amino acids. The germline gives CDR1 MDHEN, CDR2 SYDVKM. The CDR3 DNA sequence: TGTGCCAGCACCCCGAGGGGACAGTATAGCAATCAGCCCCAGCATTTT. Residues: CASTPRGQYSNQPQHF. Variable domain in full (rest from reference TRBV28 and TRBJ1-5): DVKVTQSSRYLVKRTGEKVFLECVQDMDHENMFWYRQDPGLGLRLIYFSYDVKMKEKGDIPEGYSVSREKKERFSLILESASTNQTSMYLCASTPRGQYSNQPQHFGDGTRLSIL.

CDR3 sequence reads: CASSLTGGGAGGQGEQFF. The CDR3 DNA follows: TGTGCCAGCAGCTTAACGGGTGGAGGAGCGGGGGGGCAGGGTGAGCAGTTCTTC. The genes are TRBV7-3 and TRBJ2-1; TRBD2 matches at 10 bases. CDR3 size: 18 residues. J lost 9 bases, V lost 0 bases, and 14 bases had no gene match. In germline, CDR1 is SGHTA, CDR2 FQGTGA.

This rearrangement joins TRBV5-1 to TRBJ2-7; 11 bases map to TRBD1. After removal of 4 bases from V and 7 bases from J, the junction contained 16 bases not matched to a gene. The CDR3 loop spans 17 amino acids. CDR1 is SGHRS, CDR2 YFSETQ, per germline. As DNA, the CDR3 is TGCGCCAGCAGCGGCAGGACAGGGGGCCTCTCGGGGGGTGAGCAGTACTTC. This encodes CASSGRTGGLSGGEQYF.

This chain links TRBV7-9 with TRBJ2-1; 8 bases are shared with TRBD2. CDR1 SEHNR and CDR2 FQNEAQ come from the germline V gene (reference sequence). This CDR3 has 15 residues. V gave up 5 bases and J gave up 1 base; unmatched junction bases: 4. In DNA form, the CDR3 reads TGTGCCAGCAGCACAGCGGGAGAATCCTACAATGAGCAGTTCTTC. This gives the protein CASSTAGESYNEQFF.

This clone was observed a few times. J is TRBJ2-7 and V is TRBV5-1; D is perhaps TRBD1 (5 bases). The length of the CDR3 is 13 residues. The V end was cut by 1 base, the J end by 3 bases, with 8 bases between. Germline lookup yields CDR1 SGHRS and CDR2 YFSETQ. The CDR3 bases are TGCGCCAGCAGCTTGTGGACACACTACGAGCAGTACTTC. This gives the protein CASSLWTHYEQYF.

The genes are TRBV6-1 and TRBJ2-2, with D tentatively TRBD1 (6 bases). Germline V gene data show CDR1 as MNHNS and CDR2 as SASEGT. The CDR3 loop spans 15 amino acids. The germline V and J ends were trimmed by 5 bases and 0 bases, with 10 bases remaining between them. The CDR3 DNA reads TGTGCCAGCAGTAAAGACAGGCCGAACACCGGGGAGCTGTTTTTT. Translation: CASSKDRPNTGELFF.

The V call is TRBV7-2, the J call TRBJ1-1, with 8 nucleotides matching TRBD1. This CDR3 is 18 amino acids long. V lost 5 bases, J lost 0 bases, and 14 bases stayed unmatched. CDR1 is SGHTA and CDR2 is FQGNSA in the germline V gene. For the CDR3, the DNA is TGTGCCAGCAGCCCACAACAACCCCGGACAGGGCTGAACACTGAAGCTTTCTTT. Translation: CASSPQQPRTGLNTEAFF.

V is TRBV27 and J is TRBJ2-3; no definite D call. The V gene's germline CDR1 is MNHEY and CDR2 SMNVEV (reference sequence). Trimming removed 4 bases from V and 0 bases from J, with 8 bases in between. CDR3 length: 14 residues. In DNA, the CDR3 is TGTGCCAGCAGTTCCCCCAGGAGCACAGATACGCAGTATTTT. It codes for CASSSPRSTDTQYF.

This clone came up a few times. The chain couples TRBV5-1 to TRBJ2-5; TRBD1 aligns across 8 bases. CDR1 SGHRS and CDR2 YFSETQ come from the germline V gene. The CDR3 has 14 amino acids. Trimming at V came to 6 bases and at J to 5 bases, leaving 9 bases not matched to a gene. The CDR3 DNA reads as TGCGCCAGCAAGCGGCAGGGGGCTAGTGAGACCCAGTACTTC. Its translation is CASKRQGASETQYF.

The chain carries TRBV9 and TRBJ1-2; D is undetermined. Germline values: CDR1 SGDLS, CDR2 YYNGEE. Trimming stripped 4 bases from V and 7 bases from J, with 20 bases between. The CDR3 totals 15 residues. The CDR3 nucleotides read TGTGCCAGCAGCACCCGTCCGGACTTACCCGGTGGCTACACCTTC. Amino acid sequence: CASSTRPDLPGGYTF. Using reference TRBV9 and TRBJ1-2 for the parts outside the CDR3, the full variable domain is DSGVTQTPKHLITATGQRVTLRCSPRSGDLSVYWYQQSLDQGLQFLIQYYNGEERAKGNILERFSAQQFPDLHSELNLSSLELGDSALYFCASSTRPDLPGGYTFGSGTRLTVV.

The chain uses TRBV30 and TRBJ1-3; tentative D call: TRBD1 (5 bases). The CDR3 has 13 amino acids. Germline lookup yields CDR1 GTSNPN and CDR2 SVGIG (reference sequence). V lost 4 bases, J lost 2 bases, and 9 bases lay in between. Here the CDR3 reads CAWKVTAGNTIYF. DNA of the CDR3: TGTGCCTGGAAGGTGACAGCTGGAAACACCATATATTTT.

The J gene is TRBJ2-1, the V gene TRBV4-2; 7 nucleotides align to TRBD2. With V trimmed by 0 bases and J by 8 bases, 10 bases remained unmatched. The CDR3 length is 16 residues. CDR1 and CDR2 from the germline V gene are LGHNA and YNFKEQ. The CDR3 loop reads CASSQDRLAGSDEQFF. In DNA form, the CDR3 reads TGTGCCAGCAGCCAAGATCGATTAGCGGGTTCTGATGAGCAGTTCTTC.

This clone was counted a few times. The V call is TRBV13, the J call TRBJ2-1; 12 positions match TRBD2. The CDR3 loop spans 15 amino acids. With 5 bases clipped from V and 6 bases from J, the junction kept 5 bases outside the gene matches. Germline CDR1 and CDR2: PRHDT and FYEKMQ (reference sequence). The CDR3 nucleotides read TGTGCCAGCAGCATACTAGCGGGAGGCCCCAATGAGCAGTTCTTC. Translating it yields CASSILAGGPNEQFF.

The gene calls are TRBV6-1 and TRBJ2-4; possibly TRBD1 for D (8 bases). V was cut by 4 bases and J by 10 bases, with 20 bases left in between. Germline lookup yields CDR1 MNHNS and CDR2 SASEGT. The CDR3 contains 15 residues. CDR3 coding DNA: TGTGCCAGCAGTGGGAACAGGGGGATGGGGGGGATTCAGTACTTC. This gives the protein CASSGNRGMGGIQYF.